This T cell receptor beta chain was sequenced in a study of blood T cell repertoires in COVID-19. Study-wide background: Researchers got acute and convalescent COVID-19 samples from the United States, Italy and Spain. Sample material is recorded as cDNA or gDNA derived from T cells, B-cell-depleted T cells, or PBMCs.

Original data processing: By means of reference gene primer amplification, nucleated cell counts were estimated. Clones were sequenced by immunoSEQ multiplex PCR, and TCRdb holds only the in-frame ones, with some missing. The V and J calls and clone size are taken from that table; D and trimming were inferred from the DNA. In the table there are hundreds of thousands of clones, nearly 90% of which are singletons. The Seattle site enrolled patients during active infection and followed them longitudinally. Per germline, CDR1 MNHEY and CDR2 SMNVEV (reference sequence). The CDR3 runs to 15 residues. V was clipped by 1 base and J by 6 bases; unmatched bases: 5.

The rearrangement joins TRBV27 to TRBJ2-1; 8 nucleotides match TRBD2. The sample consisted of peripheral blood. The origin of this receptor is a man aged 18 to 29 with COVID-19, enrolled during active disease. CDR3: CASSLLGGRLNEQFF. CDR3 coding DNA: TGTGCCAGCAGTTTATTGGGCGGGAGGCTCAATGAGCAGTTCTTC.